A single sample gave rise to the 26 T cell receptor beta chains below, sequenced in a study of blood T cells in healthy people across ages. Then a second PCR, running about 7 to 11 cycles, was carried out with a sample-barcoded 5' primer and a J-beta primer mix. TCRdb re-called the 5' RACE reads through MiXCR, storing one row per CDR3 protein. This sample has about 1.1 million distinct CDR3 sequences, with around two fifths found just once. The sequenced material came from blood. These TCRs come from a man aged 18 to 29 in good health.

The chain recombines TRBV4-2 with TRBJ1-2; 8 positions agree with TRBD1. CDR3 length: 15 residues. Trimming cost V 0 bases and J 4 bases; bases outside gene matches: 4. The germline V gene encodes CDR1 LGHNA and CDR2 YNFKEQ. The CDR3 coding sequence is TGTGCCAGCAGCCAAGAAGGGGGGACAGGCTATGGCTACACCTTC. It encodes CASSQEGGTGYGYTF.

With respect to this clonotype: A much larger clone is a single base away; this may be a read error. The chain joins TRBV12-3 or TRBV12-4 to TRBJ2-1; maybe TRBD2 (5 bases). V lost 3 bases to trimming and J lost 8 bases, with 20 bases between them. The length of the CDR3 is 16 residues. The CDR3, as DNA: TGTGCCAGCAGTTTCCTTATTACCGGGGAATACGATGAGCAGTTCTTC. This encodes CASSFLITGEYDEQFF.

This clonotype showed up just a few times. The chain recombines TRBV30 with TRBJ2-1, with D tentatively TRBD2 (5 bases). Trimming took 2 bases from V and 3 from J, leaving 14 bases between them. CDR1 GTSNPN and CDR2 SVGIG come from the germline V gene (reference sequence). The CDR3 covers 15 residues. The CDR3 loop reads CAWSRADRDYNEQFF. CDR3 nucleotide sequence: TGTGCCTGGAGTAGGGCCGACCGGGACTACAATGAGCAGTTCTTC. Drawing the rest from reference TRBV30 and TRBJ2-1, the complete variable domain is SQTIHQWPATLVQPVGSPLSLECTVEGTSNPNLYWYRQAAGRGLQLLFYSVGIGQISSEVPQNLSASRPQDRQFILSSKKLLLSDSGFYLCAWSRADRDYNEQFFGPGTRLTVL.

The V call is TRBV2, the J call TRBJ2-7; perhaps TRBD2 as D (5 bases). Germline V gene sequence: CDR1 SNHLY, CDR2 FYNNEI. The CDR3 consists of 11 residues. Trimming pared 7 bases from V and 7 bases from J, leaving 11 bases between. The CDR3, as DNA: TGTGCCAGCACCTCTTGGGAGGAGCAGTACTTC. Encoded protein: CASTSWEEQYF.

V usage is TRBV10-3 and J usage is TRBJ2-1; 7 bases are a match to TRBD2. The CDR3 runs 16 residues. V was pared by 0 bases and J by 7 bases, with 9 bases of the junction left unmatched. Germline V gives CDR1 ENHRY, CDR2 SYGVKD. The CDR3 is CAISESSSGVGNEQFF. The DNA of the CDR3 is TGTGCCATCAGTGAGTCGTCAAGCGGGGTAGGGAATGAGCAGTTCTTC.

The chain recombines TRBV7-9 with TRBJ1-6, with D unresolved. Trimming stripped 7 bases from V and 7 bases from J, with 14 bases between. The germline CDR1 and CDR2 sequences are SEHNR and FQNEAQ (reference sequence). This CDR3 is built from 14 residues. In DNA, the CDR3 is TGTGCCAGCATCCGAAATGAAGGGAATTCACCCCTCCACTTT. Translated, it gives CASIRNEGNSPLHF.

At least ten counts were recorded for this clonotype. The J gene is TRBJ2-5, the V gene TRBV25-1; 8 positions match TRBD1. This CDR3 is 13 amino acids long. Germline CDR1 is MGHDK and CDR2 is SYGVNS. V trimming: 7 bases; J trimming: 2 bases; junction bases outside the gene matches: 3. The CDR3 DNA reads TGTGCCAGCAAGCGACAGGGGCAAGAGACCCAGTACTTC. This codes for CASKRQGQETQYF.

The chain links TRBV28 to TRBJ1-5; D is undetermined. CDR1 and CDR2 from the germline V gene are MDHEN and SYDVKM. The CDR3 sequence is 13 residues long. Between the trimmed V and J ends, which lost 6 bases and 4 bases, there was a span of 10 bases. The DNA of the CDR3 is TGTGCCAGCAGACAAGACGGTAATCAGCCCCAGCATTTT. As protein: CASRQDGNQPQHF.

V gene TRBV7-2 combines with J gene TRBJ2-1, with D unclear. V shed 7 bases and J shed 0 bases, with 13 bases lying between them. Germline V gene sequence: CDR1 SGHTA, CDR2 FQGNSA. The CDR3 extends over 15 amino acids. The CDR3 is CTSNTGGSSYNEQFF. CDR3 in DNA: TGTACCAGCAACACCGGCGGTAGCTCCTACAATGAGCAGTTCTTC.

The rearrangement joins TRBV20-1 to TRBJ2-2, with D possibly matching TRBD2 (6 bases). CDR3 length: 14 residues. In germline, CDR1 is DFQATT, CDR2 SNEGSKA (reference sequence). Trimming took 0 bases from V and 6 from J, leaving 11 bases between them. CDR3 DNA: TGCAGTGCTAGAGATGGGGGGTGGGCCGGGGAGCTGTTTTTT. Translation: CSARDGGWAGELFF.

The genes are TRBV5-1 and TRBJ1-1; TRBD1 matches 10 bases. The trim removed 4 bases at V and 3 bases at J, leaving 9 bases unmatched. The CDR3 extends over 16 amino acids. CDR1 and CDR2 from the germline V gene are SGHRS and YFSETQ. The CDR3 coding sequence is TGCGCCAGCAGCGTAGGACAGGGGGAACAGGACACTGAAGCTTTCTTT. Translating it yields CASSVGQGEQDTEAFF.

This clonotype has a handful of counts. The chain joins TRBV20-1 to TRBJ1-2, with D tentatively TRBD1 (6 bases). The germline V and J ends were trimmed by 3 bases and 4 bases, with 9 bases remaining between them. The CDR3 sequence is 12 residues long. CDR1 and CDR2 from the germline V gene are DFQATT and SNEGSKA (reference sequence). The CDR3 loop is CSASVRGYGYTF. In DNA form, the CDR3 reads TGCAGTGCTAGCGTCAGGGGCTATGGCTACACCTTC.

The CDR3 reads CATSDESSYNGQYF. The CDR3 bases are TGTGCCACCAGTGATGAAAGCTCCTACAATGGGCAGTACTTC. J is TRBJ2-1 and V is TRBV24-1, with D hard to call. The end of the DNA fits TRBJ2-7 better, so the J call may be wrong. Per the germline V gene, CDR1 is KGHDR and CDR2 is SFDVKD. The CDR3 extends over 14 amino acids.

The chain recombines TRBV4-3 with TRBJ2-3; 10 bases are shared with TRBD1. Germline CDR1 and CDR2: LGHNA and YSLEER. After removal of 4 bases from V and 5 bases from J, the junction contained 9 bases not matched to a gene. The CDR3 contains 16 residues. The CDR3 DNA sequence: TGCGCCAGCAGCCCATACGGGACAGGGGCGGGAGATACGCAGTATTTT. This translates into CASSPYGTGAGDTQYF.

The chain employs TRBV19 and TRBJ1-5; tentatively, D is TRBD1 (6 bases). Germline CDR1 and CDR2: LNHDA and SQIVND (reference sequence). V was trimmed by 5 bases and J by 4 bases, leaving 12 bases between them. The CDR3 contains 14 residues. CDR3 sequence reads: CASSGAGVNQPQHF. CDR3 in DNA: TGTGCCAGTAGTGGCGCAGGGGTGAATCAGCCCCAGCATTTT. Looking up the rest from reference TRBV19 and TRBJ1-5 gives the full variable domain: DGGITQSPKYLFRKEGQNVTLSCEQNLNHDAMYWYRQDPGQGLRLIYYSQIVNDFQKGDIAEGYSVSREKKESFPLTVTSAQKNPTAFYLCASSGAGVNQPQHFGDGTRLSIL.

This rearrangement joins TRBV14 to TRBJ1-1; tentatively, D is TRBD1 (6 bases). V was cut by 1 base and J by 4 bases, with 13 bases left in between. Germline V gene data show CDR1 as SGHDN and CDR2 as FVKESK. The CDR3 has 15 residues. This chain's CDR3 is CASSQGWGAPTEAFF. For the CDR3, the DNA is TGTGCCAGCAGCCAAGGTTGGGGGGCGCCCACTGAAGCTTTCTTT.

The V gene is TRBV7-2, the J gene TRBJ2-3; no clear D gene. The V end lost 6 bases, the J end lost 0 bases, and 13 bases lay between the germline ends. CDR3 length: 15 amino acids. The germline gives CDR1 SGHTA, CDR2 FQGNSA. The CDR3, as DNA: TGTGCCAGCAGGCGAAACAAAGAAAGCACAGATACGCAGTATTTT. The encoded protein is CASRRNKESTDTQYF.

This clonotype was seen a few times. The V and J genes are TRBV20-1 and TRBJ1-4; 8 bases match TRBD1. The V segment lost 6 bases and the J segment 3 bases; nucleotides outside the gene matches: 15. The CDR3 contains 17 residues. Germline CDR1 and CDR2: DFQATT and SNEGSKA (reference sequence). CDR3 amino acids: CSADGQGRNQANEKLFF. The CDR3 region has the DNA TGCAGTGCCGATGGACAGGGTCGGAATCAGGCTAATGAAAAACTGTTTTTT.

This rearrangement joins TRBV5-5 to TRBJ1-1; TRBD1 might be the D (5 bases). Germline V CDR1 and CDR2: SGHKS, YYEKEE (reference sequence). There are 15 residues in the CDR3. V lost 1 base, J lost 4 bases, and 14 bases lay in between. This CDR3 reads CASSLSGSGPTEAFF. CDR3 bases: TGTGCCAGCAGCTTGTCCGGATCGGGGCCCACTGAAGCTTTCTTT.

V is TRBV10-3 and J is TRBJ2-4; D is perhaps TRBD2 (5 bases). This CDR3 comprises 15 residues. Germline V lookup: CDR1 ENHRY, CDR2 SYGVKD. Trimming stripped 0 bases from V and 5 bases from J, with 11 bases between. CDR3 in DNA: TGTGCCATCAGTGAGTCGGCGGGCCGAGAAAACATTCAGTACTTC. This sequence encodes CAISESAGRENIQYF.

This clonotype turned up a few times. The chain recombines TRBV12-3 or TRBV12-4 with TRBJ1-2; D call uncertain. Trimming left V 3 bases short and J 5 bases short, with 13 bases between. This CDR3 has 14 amino acids. The CDR3 region has the DNA TGTGCCAGCAGTTTTCGGTGGCAGGAATATGGCTACACCTTC. Protein: CASSFRWQEYGYTF.

The V gene is TRBV6-5, the J gene TRBJ2-1; 9 bases agree with TRBD1. From germline, CDR1 is MNHEY and CDR2 SVGAGI. Trimming took 5 bases from V and 11 from J; bases not matched to a gene: 4. This CDR3 has 12 amino acids. DNA of the CDR3: TGTGCCAGCAGTAGGACAGGGGTCCAGCAGTTCTTC. This gives the protein CASSRTGVQQFF.

The J gene is TRBJ2-5, the V gene TRBV27; tentatively, D is TRBD1 or TRBD2 (5 bases each). Germline lookup yields CDR1 MNHEY and CDR2 SMNVEV (reference sequence). CDR3 length equals 16 residues. Deletions cut 4 bases from V and 3 bases from J, with 18 bases between. The CDR3 is CASSSPLRDAKETQYF. The CDR3 region has the DNA TGTGCCAGCAGTTCCCCTCTCCGGGACGCCAAAGAGACCCAGTACTTC.

This clonotype came up a few times. The rearrangement joins TRBV7-9 to TRBJ1-1; 7 nucleotides agree with TRBD1. The CDR3 covers 13 residues. J gave up 11 bases and V 5 bases, and 11 bases lay outside the gene matches. Germline CDR1 SEHNR, CDR2 FQNEAQ (reference sequence). The CDR3 nucleotides are TGTGCCAGCAGCCGGGACAGCTTAATCGGGGCTTTCTTT. Its protein is CASSRDSLIGAFF.

This chain links TRBV4-3 with TRBJ1-1; D gene unclear. V lost 1 base, J lost 6 bases, and 9 bases lay in between. This CDR3 spans 13 amino acids. Germline V gene sequence: CDR1 LGHNA, CDR2 YSLEER. In DNA, the CDR3 is TGCGCCAGCAGCCAAGTGGCTCGGGCTGAAGCTTTCTTT. Translation gives CASSQVARAEAFF.

The chain carries TRBV28 and TRBJ1-4; TRBD1 agrees at 7 bases. Germline V gives CDR1 MDHEN, CDR2 SYDVKM. CDR3 length: 16 residues. J lost 5 bases, V lost 7 bases, and 13 bases had no gene match. CDR3 in amino acids: CASKISSTGNNEKLFF. The CDR3 DNA follows: TGTGCCAGCAAAATCTCCTCGACAGGGAACAATGAAAAACTGTTTTTT.